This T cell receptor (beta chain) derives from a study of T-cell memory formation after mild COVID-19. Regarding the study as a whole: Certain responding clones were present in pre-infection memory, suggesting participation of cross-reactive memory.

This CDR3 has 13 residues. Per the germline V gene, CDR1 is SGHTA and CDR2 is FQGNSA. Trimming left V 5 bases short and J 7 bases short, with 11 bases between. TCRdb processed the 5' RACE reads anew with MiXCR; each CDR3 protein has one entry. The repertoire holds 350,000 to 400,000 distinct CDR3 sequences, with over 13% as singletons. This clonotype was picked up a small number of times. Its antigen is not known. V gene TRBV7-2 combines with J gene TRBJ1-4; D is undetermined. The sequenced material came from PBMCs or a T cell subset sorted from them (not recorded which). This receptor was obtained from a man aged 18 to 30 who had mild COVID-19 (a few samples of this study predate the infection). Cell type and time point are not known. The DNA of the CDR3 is TGTGCCAGCAGCAGCCGGGCATTTGAAAAACTGTTTTTT. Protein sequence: CASSSRAFEKLFF.